Below, 19 T cell receptor beta chains from the same sample are listed, as sequenced in a study of vaccination and CD4 T cells after COVID-19. The study sequenced cultured CD4+ T cell DNA using the Oncomine TCR Beta short-read assay. TCRdb fed the PCR reads into MiXCR, producing one record per CDR3 protein. Of 2,500 or so distinct CDR3 sequences listed, about a quarter are singletons. Their antigen targets remain unknown. Treatment specified: approximately 11-day PBMC culture with coronavirus spike peptide pools or control peptides (ViraFEST assay). The unexposed donor provided CD4+ T cells, which were taken before the COVID-19 pandemic (2011-2018). The sequencing input was CD4+ T cells from blood, cultured in vitro. These receptors all come from a human donor in good health.

The rearrangement uses TRBV7-9 and TRBJ2-7; 7 bases fit TRBD1. The CDR3 covers 14 residues. V shed 5 bases and J 0 bases; nucleotides not matched to a gene: 4. The germline gives CDR1 SEHNR, CDR2 FQNEAQ (reference sequence). The chain's CDR3 is CASSPRDSSYEQYF. CDR3 nucleotides: TGTGCCAGCAGCCCCCGGGACAGCTCCTACGAGCAGTACTTC.

This clonotype was counted between two and nine times. The V gene is TRBV25-1, the J gene TRBJ2-1; 10 nucleotides line up with TRBD1. J gave up 0 bases and V 4 bases, and 6 bases lay outside the gene matches. CDR1 is MGHDK and CDR2 is SYGVNS in the germline V gene. The CDR3 length is 17 residues. The chain's CDR3 is CASSGAGTGDSYNEQFF. DNA for the CDR3: TGTGCCAGCAGTGGTGCCGGGACAGGGGACTCCTACAATGAGCAGTTCTTC.

The V and J genes are TRBV7-9 and TRBJ2-7; D not certain. CDR1 and CDR2 from the germline V gene are SEHNR and FQNEAQ (reference sequence). This CDR3 region has 14 residues. Trimming cost V 1 base and J 2 bases, with 9 bases left between them. The CDR3 DNA follows: TGTGCCAGCAGCTTAGGGGTGGCCACCTACGAGCAGTACTTC. Translating it yields CASSLGVATYEQYF.

This chain links TRBV10-3 with TRBJ1-1; TRBD1 matches 7 bases. This CDR3 region has 17 residues. From germline, CDR1 is ENHRY and CDR2 SYGVKD. V lost 7 bases, J lost 3 bases, and 17 bases stayed unmatched. DNA for the CDR3: TGTGCCATCACAGGGGGTGTGGGAGGCGAGGGGGACACTGAAGCTTTCTTT. Protein: CAITGGVGGEGDTEAFF.

This clonotype is categorized as medium-sized. The chain joins TRBV7-6 to TRBJ2-3; the D gene is possibly TRBD2 (6 bases). Germline V gene data show CDR1 as SGHVS and CDR2 as FNYEAQ. Trimming removed 3 bases from V and 5 bases from J, with 12 bases in between. This CDR3 comprises 14 residues. DNA of the CDR3: TGTGCCAGCAGCTTCAGAACTAGCCTAGATACGCAGTATTTT. It is translated as CASSFRTSLDTQYF.

This clonotype is categorized as hyperexpanded (1% or more). The chain combines TRBV6-6 with TRBJ1-1; D is unresolved. The CDR3 has 13 residues. The germline V gene has CDR1 MNHNY and CDR2 SVGAGI (reference sequence). V was shortened by 0 bases and J by 4 bases, with 6 bases between the two germline ends. The CDR3: CASSYSLSTEAFF. The CDR3 region has the DNA TGTGCCAGCAGTTACTCGTTGTCCACTGAAGCTTTCTTT.

This rearrangement joins TRBV10-2 to TRBJ1-1, with D possibly TRBD1 on 6 matching bases. The V end lost 11 bases, the J end lost 0 bases, and 13 bases lay between the germline ends. The CDR3 sequence is 13 residues long. CDR1 is WSHSY, CDR2 SAAADI, per germline. The chain's CDR3 is CAVTGSVNTEAFF. The CDR3 region has the DNA TGCGCCGTCACAGGGAGCGTGAACACTGAAGCTTTCTTT.

This chain connects TRBV7-2 to TRBJ1-3; D not certain. The CDR3 spans 14 residues. V lost 4 bases to trimming and J lost 0 bases, with 7 bases between them. CDR1 is SGHTA and CDR2 is FQGNSA in the germline V gene. Here the CDR3 DNA reads TGTGCCAGCAGCTACGGAAGCTCTGGAAACACCATATATTTT. It is translated as CASSYGSSGNTIYF.

The gene calls are TRBV30 and TRBJ2-7; 7 positions match TRBD1. The CDR3 has 16 residues. Germline lookup yields CDR1 GTSNPN and CDR2 SVGIG (reference sequence). Unmatched junction bases numbered 9, after V lost 0 bases and J lost 1 base. The CDR3 nucleotides are TGTGCCTGGAGTGTACTGTGGGACAGTGGTTCCTACGAGCAGTACTTC. This encodes CAWSVLWDSGSYEQYF.

CDR3 region: CATSRGGDSGAYEQYF. CDR3 DNA: TGTGCCACCAGCAGAGGGGGGGACAGTGGGGCCTACGAGCAGTACTTC. The V call is TRBV15, the J call TRBJ2-7; maybe TRBD1 (7 bases). From germline, CDR1 is LNHNV and CDR2 YYDKDF (reference sequence). V lost 1 base, J lost 2 bases, and 15 bases lay in between. The CDR3 has 16 amino acids.

This clonotype was picked up one time. V and J are TRBV2 and TRBJ1-5, with TRBD1 matching 7 bases. The CDR3 extends over 12 amino acids. The J segment lost 11 bases and the V segment lost 7 bases, leaving 8 bases of the junction unmatched. CDR1 and CDR2 from the germline V gene are SNHLY and FYNNEI. The CDR3 sequence is CASTGQSPAQHF. The CDR3 DNA reads as TGTGCCAGCACGGGACAGAGTCCTGCCCAGCATTTT.

This clonotype was seen more than once but under ten times. The V and J genes are TRBV7-9 and TRBJ2-5, with 14 bases aligning to TRBD2. Per germline, CDR1 SEHNR and CDR2 FQNEAQ (reference sequence). This CDR3 is 18 amino acids long. V was clipped by 5 bases and J by 3 bases; unmatched bases: 11. CDR3 DNA: TGTGCCAGCAGCCCCACCCGACTAGCGGGGGGGATAGAAGAGACCCAGTACTTC. The encoded protein is CASSPTRLAGGIEETQYF.

This clonotype has just a few counts. The chain has TRBV6-1 and TRBJ1-5; 8 bases map to TRBD1. Germline CDR1 reads MNHNS; CDR2 reads SASEGT. With 5 bases clipped from V and 7 bases from J, the junction kept 4 bases outside the gene matches. The CDR3 has 13 residues. CDR3 nucleotides: TGTGCCAGCAGTCAGGGGGCAAGGCAGCCCCAGCATTTT. It codes for CASSQGARQPQHF.

This clonotype was seen only a few times. The V and J genes are TRBV12-3 or TRBV12-4 and TRBJ2-5, with 11 bases fitting TRBD1. This CDR3 region has 15 residues. V trimming: 3 bases; J trimming: 5 bases; junction bases outside the gene matches: 5. CDR3 DNA: TGTGCCAGCAGTTTCCGGGACAGGGGGGATGAGACCCAGTACTTC. This translates into CASSFRDRGDETQYF.

Only a few counts were recorded for this clonotype. The chain links TRBV30 to TRBJ2-3; TRBD1 aligns across 9 bases. The CDR3 consists of 15 residues. The germline gives CDR1 GTSNPN, CDR2 SVGIG (reference sequence). The V segment lost 3 bases and the J segment 0 bases; nucleotides outside the gene matches: 4. The CDR3 spells CAWSVTGGSTDTQYF. In nucleotides, the CDR3 is TGTGCCTGGAGCGTTACAGGGGGCAGCACAGATACGCAGTATTTT. The entire variable domain, with the rest obtained from reference TRBV30 and TRBJ2-3, is as follows: SQTIHQWPATLVQPVGSPLSLECTVEGTSNPNLYWYRQAAGRGLQLLFYSVGIGQISSEVPQNLSASRPQDRQFILSSKKLLLSDSGFYLCAWSVTGGSTDTQYFGPGTRLTVL.

This clonotype is medium-sized. V and J are TRBV20-1 and TRBJ1-6; tentatively, D is TRBD1 (6 bases). V lost 4 bases to trimming and J lost 8 bases, with 18 bases between them. This CDR3 is built from 15 residues. Germline V gives CDR1 DFQATT, CDR2 SNEGSKA (reference sequence). CDR3 nucleotides: TGCAGTGCTACGGGACACAATTATAGGGATTCACCCCTCCACTTT. Its protein product is CSATGHNYRDSPLHF.

This clonotype is labeled as medium-sized. The rearrangement joins TRBV7-2 to TRBJ1-2, with 8 positions matching TRBD1. CDR1 and CDR2 from the germline V gene are SGHTA and FQGNSA. With 5 bases clipped from V and 4 bases from J, the junction kept 9 bases outside the gene matches. The CDR3 contains 15 residues. CDR3 bases: TGTGCCAGCAGCGGGGGGACAGGTGGGGCCTATGGCTACACCTTC. This gives the protein CASSGGTGGAYGYTF.

The rearrangement uses TRBV5-1 and TRBJ1-2; no reliable D call. The CDR3 consists of 13 residues. Germline CDR1 and CDR2: SGHRS and YFSETQ. V shed 6 bases and J shed 4 bases, with 13 bases lying between them. For the CDR3, the DNA is TGCGCCAGCACCCTCGGCCAGGCCTATGGCTACACCTTC. Translated, it gives CASTLGQAYGYTF.

By frequency in the sample, this clonotype is large (0.1 to 1%). The chain combines TRBV20-1 with TRBJ2-6, with D possibly TRBD2 on 6 matching bases. V gave up 7 bases and J gave up 0 bases, with 16 bases separating them. Germline assignment: CDR1 DFQATT and CDR2 SNEGSKA (reference sequence). CDR3 size: 16 residues. The CDR3 DNA reads TGCAGTGGCCAGTACCGGGGACTCTCTGGGGCCAACGTCCTGACTTTC. Its protein product is CSGQYRGLSGANVLTF.